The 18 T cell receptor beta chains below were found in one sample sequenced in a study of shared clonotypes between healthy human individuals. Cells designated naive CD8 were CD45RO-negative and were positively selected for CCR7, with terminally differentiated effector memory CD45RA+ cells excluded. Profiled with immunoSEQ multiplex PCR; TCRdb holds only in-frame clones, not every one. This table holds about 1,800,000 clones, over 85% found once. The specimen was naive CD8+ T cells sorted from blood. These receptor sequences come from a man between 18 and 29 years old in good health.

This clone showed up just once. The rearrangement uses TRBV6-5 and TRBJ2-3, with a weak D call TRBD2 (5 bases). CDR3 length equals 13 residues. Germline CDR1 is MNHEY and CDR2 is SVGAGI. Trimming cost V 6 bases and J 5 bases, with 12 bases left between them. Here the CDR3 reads CASRMDWLDTQYF. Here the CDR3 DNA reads TGTGCCAGCAGGATGGACTGGCTAGATACGCAGTATTTT.

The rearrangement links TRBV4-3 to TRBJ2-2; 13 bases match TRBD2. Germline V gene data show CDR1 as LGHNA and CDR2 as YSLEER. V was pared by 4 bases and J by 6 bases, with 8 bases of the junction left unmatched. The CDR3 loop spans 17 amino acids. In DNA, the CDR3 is TGCGCCAGCAGCCTCGGACTAGCGGGAGAAATTGCCGGGGAGCTGTTTTTT. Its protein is CASSLGLAGEIAGELFF.

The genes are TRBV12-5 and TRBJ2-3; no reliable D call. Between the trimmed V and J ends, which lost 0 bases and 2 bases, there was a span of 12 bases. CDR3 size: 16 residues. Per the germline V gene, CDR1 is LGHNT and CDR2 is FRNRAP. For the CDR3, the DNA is TGTGCTAGTGGTTTGGTACAAGGTTACCCCACAGATACGCAGTATTTT. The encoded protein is CASGLVQGYPTDTQYF.

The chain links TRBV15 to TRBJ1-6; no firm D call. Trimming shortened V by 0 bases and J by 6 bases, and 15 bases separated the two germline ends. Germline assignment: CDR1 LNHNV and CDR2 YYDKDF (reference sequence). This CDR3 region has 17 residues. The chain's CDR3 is CATSRDQEGWGNSPLHF. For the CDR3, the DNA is TGTGCCACCAGCAGAGATCAGGAGGGCTGGGGTAATTCACCCCTCCACTTT.

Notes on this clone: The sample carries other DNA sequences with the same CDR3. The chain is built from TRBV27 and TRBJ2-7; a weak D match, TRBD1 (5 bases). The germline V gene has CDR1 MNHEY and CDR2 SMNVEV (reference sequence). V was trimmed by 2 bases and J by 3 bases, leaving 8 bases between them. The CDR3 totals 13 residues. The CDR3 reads CASSLTGDYEQYF. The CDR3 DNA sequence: TGTGCCAGCAGTTTAACAGGCGACTACGAGCAGTACTTC.

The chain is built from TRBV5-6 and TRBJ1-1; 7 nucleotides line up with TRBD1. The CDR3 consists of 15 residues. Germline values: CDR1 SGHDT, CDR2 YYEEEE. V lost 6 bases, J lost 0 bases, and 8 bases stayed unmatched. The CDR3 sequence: CASTWDRFMNTEAFF. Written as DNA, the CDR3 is TGTGCCAGCACCTGGGACAGATTCATGAACACTGAAGCTTTCTTT.

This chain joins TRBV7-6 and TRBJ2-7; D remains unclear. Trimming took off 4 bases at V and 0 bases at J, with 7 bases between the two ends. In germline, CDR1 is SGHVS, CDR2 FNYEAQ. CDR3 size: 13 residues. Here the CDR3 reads CASSSGPSYEQYF. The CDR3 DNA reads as TGTGCCAGCAGCTCCGGACCCTCCTACGAGCAGTACTTC.

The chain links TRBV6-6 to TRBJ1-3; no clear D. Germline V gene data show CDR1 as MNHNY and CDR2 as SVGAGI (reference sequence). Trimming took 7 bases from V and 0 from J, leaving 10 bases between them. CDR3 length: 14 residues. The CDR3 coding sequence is TGTGCCAGCAATGTTGCTAGCTCTGGAAACACCATATATTTT. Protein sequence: CASNVASSGNTIYF.

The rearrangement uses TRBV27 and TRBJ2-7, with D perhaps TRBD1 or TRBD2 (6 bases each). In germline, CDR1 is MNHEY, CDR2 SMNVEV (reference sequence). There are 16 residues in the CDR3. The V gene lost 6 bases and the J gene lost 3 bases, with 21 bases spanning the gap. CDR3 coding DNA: TGTGCCAGCAGCCCCCATGGACGGGGGACACTCTACGAGCAGTACTTC. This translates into CASSPHGRGTLYEQYF.

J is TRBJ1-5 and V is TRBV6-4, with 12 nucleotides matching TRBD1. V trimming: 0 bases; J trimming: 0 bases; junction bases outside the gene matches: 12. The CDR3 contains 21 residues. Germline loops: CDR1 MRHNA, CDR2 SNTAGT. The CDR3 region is CASSDSSGTGGWPYSNQPQHF. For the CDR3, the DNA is TGTGCCAGCAGTGACTCCTCGGGGACAGGGGGCTGGCCTTATAGCAATCAGCCCCAGCATTTT.

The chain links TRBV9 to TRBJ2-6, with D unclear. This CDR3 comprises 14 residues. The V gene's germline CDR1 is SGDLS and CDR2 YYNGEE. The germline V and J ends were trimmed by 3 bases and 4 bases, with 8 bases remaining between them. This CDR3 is CASSALGGANVLTF. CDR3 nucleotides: TGTGCCAGCAGCGCACTCGGAGGGGCCAACGTCCTGACTTTC.

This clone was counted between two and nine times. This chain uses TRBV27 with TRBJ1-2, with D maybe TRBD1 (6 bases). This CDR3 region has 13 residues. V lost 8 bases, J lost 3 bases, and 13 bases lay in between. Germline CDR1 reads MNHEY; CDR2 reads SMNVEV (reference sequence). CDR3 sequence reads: CASRGRMDYGYTF. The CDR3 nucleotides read TGTGCCAGCCGGGGGCGCATGGACTATGGCTACACCTTC.

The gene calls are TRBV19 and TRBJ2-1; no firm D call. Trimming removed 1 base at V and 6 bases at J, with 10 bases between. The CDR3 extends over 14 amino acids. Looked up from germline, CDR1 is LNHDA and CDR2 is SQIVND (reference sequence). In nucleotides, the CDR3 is TGTGCCAGTAGTATAGTTGCCGAAGGCAATGAGCAGTTCTTC. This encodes CASSIVAEGNEQFF.

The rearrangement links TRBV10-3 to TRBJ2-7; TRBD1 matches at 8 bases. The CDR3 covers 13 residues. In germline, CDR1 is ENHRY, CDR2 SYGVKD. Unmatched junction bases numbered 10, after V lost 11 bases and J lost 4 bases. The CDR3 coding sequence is TGTGCCTCAAGGGGAGACAGGGGTTACGAGCAGTACTTC. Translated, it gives CASRGDRGYEQYF.

CDR3 bases: TGTGCCAGCAGTTTTCCGGTTGGGACAGGGCAAGAGACCCAGTACTTC. Protein: CASSFPVGTGQETQYF. The chain is built from TRBV28 and TRBJ2-5; TRBD1 agrees at 9 bases. The germline V gene has CDR1 MDHEN and CDR2 SYDVKM. The CDR3 totals 16 residues. The junction had 7 bases not matched to a gene; V was cut back by 3 bases and J by 2 bases.

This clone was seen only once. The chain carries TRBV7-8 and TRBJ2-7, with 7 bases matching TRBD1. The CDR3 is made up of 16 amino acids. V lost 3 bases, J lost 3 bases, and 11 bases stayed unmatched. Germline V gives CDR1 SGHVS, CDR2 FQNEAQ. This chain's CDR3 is CASSLVQGEVFYEQYF. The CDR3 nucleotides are TGTGCCAGCAGCTTGGTGCAGGGGGAAGTATTCTACGAGCAGTACTTC.

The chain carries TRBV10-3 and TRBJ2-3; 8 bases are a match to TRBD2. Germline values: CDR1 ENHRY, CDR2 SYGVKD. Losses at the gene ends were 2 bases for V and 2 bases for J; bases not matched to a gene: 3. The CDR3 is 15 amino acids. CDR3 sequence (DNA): TGTGCCATCAGTGAGGCTAGCGGGTTCACAGATACGCAGTATTTT. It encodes CAISEASGFTDTQYF.

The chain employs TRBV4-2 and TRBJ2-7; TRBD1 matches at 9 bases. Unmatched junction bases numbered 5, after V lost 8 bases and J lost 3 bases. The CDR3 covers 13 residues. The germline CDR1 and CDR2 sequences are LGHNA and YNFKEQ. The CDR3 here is CASGTGLIYEQYF. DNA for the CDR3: TGTGCCAGCGGGACAGGGTTAATCTACGAGCAGTACTTC.